The entry below gives a single T cell receptor beta chain sequence along with its context. Its antigen is still unknown. Base qualities are not recorded, but no much larger clone differs from it by a single base. This entry is derived from a study of TIL therapy for anti-PD-1-resistant metastatic lung cancer (dated by TCRdb to about 2021). Broadly, across the study: Tumors were collected before any PD-1/PD-L1 blockade, after which patients were given nivolumab, and patients who progressed were given lymphodepletion, an infusion of expanded TIL and IL-2. T cell receptor beta sequencing of tumor and peripheral blood was used to follow clonotypes across the tumor, the expanded TIL product and serial blood samples. A median non-synonymous tumor mutation burden of approximately 1.4 mutations per megabase was determined across the cohort by whole-exome sequencing. Enrolled patients had a median age of approximately 49 years (range about 38-75) and a median tumor PD-L1 proportion score of 4.5% to 6.5%. Most of the cohort had lung adenocarcinoma, several tumors were EGFR-mutant and two were ALK-rearranged, and half of the patients were current or former smokers.

According to the germline V gene, CDR1 reads SGHVS and CDR2 reads FNYEAQ. Measured from the cysteine to the phenylalanine, the CDR3 is 20 residues long. The sequence is cut down to CDR3 DNA, 60 bases in frame from base 1. V drops 5 bases and J drops 2 bases, leaving 30 bases in between. In the paper's terms, the time point label means: pre-treatment sample, taken before nivolumab and TIL therapy. Between late 2017 and January 2020, a dual-center phase I trial enrolled adults who had stage 4 NSCLC. The samples were drawn from an open-label, single-arm phase I trial testing tumor-infiltrating lymphocyte therapy combined with nivolumab in advanced non-small cell lung cancer. Blood mononuclear cells from EDTA tubes were separated on a Ficoll gradient and snap-frozen as pellets, and DNA was extracted from the cells using a Qiagen mini-prep kit. Overall study outcomes, separate from this receptor: Infused TIL clonotypes partially replaced the baseline peripheral repertoire then decayed over months, with no apparent association between persistence and response. The study protocol defined all tumor marker inferences as exploratory. Generalizability was limited because the cohort was highly selected, with more treatment-naive, never-smoker and oncogene-addicted patients included than is typical.

TCR beta CDR3 regions were amplified from genomic DNA with the immunoSEQ v3 hsTCRB kit using bias-controlled multiplex PCR. TCR libraries were sequenced on an Illumina NextSeq 500 to approximately 2 million read pairs for survey level or roughly 4.5-6 million for deep level. The authors' analysis ran thus. The immunoSEQ Analyzer software assigned V, D and J genes, filtered out non-productive sequences, and reported clonality. To compare repertoires between infused TIL and blood, productive Simpson clonality was used along with the Morisita overlap index of productive TRB rearrangements. Absolute clonotype counts in blood were estimated by multiplying the lymphocyte count by the CD3+ fraction and by the productive frequency of the clone. TCRdb took this table from immuneACCESS and kept in-frame rearrangements with V and J called. Such tables lack part of the clones; where checked against another copy, unresolved V genes explain under half of the gap, and the rest is unexplained. Clonal size and the V and J genes are those of that table, whereas D and trimming came from the DNA. The sample has tens of thousands of clones on record, 60% to 85% of them singletons. Clones ranked in the top ten supply around 7.8% of the sample.

The chain uses TRBV7-6 and TRBJ1-1; TRBD1 is a possible D gene, resting on 6 matching bases. Sample: blood, taken at baseline. The source of this sequence is a person aged 25-80 years with non-small cell lung cancer. The nucleotide sequence is TGTGCCAGCAGCCCCTCATATCCCCGGTTACAGGGTCCCCCCAACACTGAAGCTTTCTTT. This sequence encodes CASSPSYPRLQGPPNTEAFF.